The clone carrying this T cell receptor beta chain came up once. Its antigen remains unknown. These data come from a study of shared clonotypes between healthy human individuals. Study results and limitations: Naive CD4 clonotypes were shared across a handful of donors at roughly 4.6%. Donor clonotype sharing was expected to depend on sequencing depth. Generally, naive subsets came out with larger estimated richness than memory subsets.

Only CD45RO-negative cells positively selected for CCR7 counted as naive CD8 cells, so terminally differentiated effector memory CD45RA+ cells were excluded. The CDR3 consists of 14 residues. Per the germline V gene, CDR1 is MGHRA and CDR2 is YSYEKL. With 0 bases removed from V and 4 bases from J, the gap between germline ends came to 10 bases. In the source study's methods: Sequence data from immunoSEQ were junction-only and lacked quality scores; consequently, filtering differed. The repertoire was sequenced with immunoSEQ multiplex PCR; TCRdb's copy has only in-frame clones and lacks some. V, J and clone size were drawn from that table, and D and trimming were deduced from the DNA. The sample contains over 2 million clones, about 95% of which appear only once.

The receptor was isolated from a man aged 18 to 29 in good health. Sequenced input: naive CD8+ T cells sorted from blood. This chain connects TRBV4-1 to TRBJ2-7; D call uncertain. CDR3 sequence: CASSQDSPTYEQYF. The DNA for the CDR3 is TGCGCCAGCAGCCAAGATAGTCCAACTTACGAGCAGTACTTC.